This record covers a single T cell receptor (beta chain). Its specific antigen is unknown. Per-base qualities were not stored, and no clone one base away is much larger. The method behind the library was PCR. The sequencer was an Illumina HiSeq 2500. TCR libraries were prepared with molecular barcoding, using unique molecular identifiers to normalize TCRbeta repertoire quantification. In TCRdb, the public reads were trimmed at Q25 with fastp and aligned with MiXCR, with productive beta chains retained. Merged by CDR3 protein, the rows form single entries marked with the most common genes and DNA. The sample data list some 450,000 distinct CDR3 sequences, and around two fifths of these were observed just once. The ten largest clones add up to roughly a quarter of the sample. Ends trimmed: V by 3 bases, J by 1 base; bases unmatched to a gene: 9. The germline V gene specifies SQVTM as CDR1 and ANQGSEA as CDR2. The CDR3 goes from the cysteine to the phenylalanine over 18 residues. Of all the DNA, just the CDR3 is kept, 54 bases in frame from base 1.

This specimen comes from a study of T-cell reconstitution after alpha-beta-depleted transplantation in children (TCRdb year 2016). In terms of the full investigation: The study quantitatively tracked T-cell immune reconstitution after TCRalphabeta/CD19-depleted allogeneic hematopoietic cell transplantation in children using TCR repertoire profiling. What the research found in general, with its limitations: Hyperexpanded clone frequencies declined over subsequent months; after one year, T-cell counts and TCRbeta diversity were mostly attributed to newly produced T cells. The high TCRbeta diversity at day 60 in some patients was ascribed to recipient T cells and intrathymic progenitors that had survived conditioning. The apparently early recovery of alphabetaT-cell counts about two months after transplant reportedly depended on only several hundred rapidly expanded clones that came from non-depleted graft cells.

Interpreted using the paper, the treatment or condition label stands for: allogeneic hematopoietic cell transplantation with graft depleted of TCRalphabeta T cells and CD19 B cells. TCRalphabeta/CD19-depleted allogeneic hematopoietic cell grafts were given to the transplant recipients, all of whom were children. This TCR derives from a girl aged 2-10 years with aplastic anemia, due to receive a stem cell transplant. The sequencing used PBMCs, collected before TCRalphabeta/CD19-depleted stem cell transplant. In this chain, TRBV29-1 is recombined with TRBJ2-1; 13 of the junction bases match TRBD2. The bases are TGCAGCGTTGATGGGGCGGAGACTAGCGGGAGGTCCTACAATGAGCAGTTCTTC. Protein translation: CSVDGAETSGRSYNEQFF.